One and the same sample provided the 18 T cell receptor beta chains below, sequenced in a study of CD8 T cells in ankylosing spondylitis. TCRdb called the 5' RACE reads again in MiXCR, with one record for every CDR3 protein. The sample has around 770,000 distinct CDR3 sequences; approximately 10% are singletons. Points from the study as a whole: Typical of ankylosing spondylitis blood, it appeared, was a TCR beta motif of roughly eight highly homologous variants.

Antigen specificity for these receptors is unknown. The sample taken for sequencing was blood, either unsorted or a sorted T cell fraction (not recorded which). These receptors were taken from a male donor with ankylosing spondylitis.

In this sample, this clonotype turned up many times. CDR3 sequence reads: CSVAADSFYGYTF. In nucleotides, the CDR3 is TGCAGCGTTGCTGCGGACAGCTTCTATGGCTACACCTTC. The rearrangement uses TRBV29-1 and TRBJ1-2; D perhaps matches TRBD1 (6 bases). Trimming took 4 bases from V and 4 from J, leaving 13 bases between them. The CDR3 totals 13 residues. The germline gives CDR1 SQVTM, CDR2 ANQGSEA.

CDR3 sequence: CASSVDPQDHEQFF. In DNA form, the CDR3 reads TGTGCCAGCAGTGTGGACCCTCAGGACCATGAGCAGTTCTTC. V is TRBV28 and J is TRBJ2-1; D gene uncertain. This CDR3 region has 14 residues. V was clipped by 5 bases and J by 8 bases, with 16 bases between them. The germline CDR1 and CDR2 sequences are MDHEN and SYDVKM.

This clonotype was seen more than once but under ten times. The J gene is TRBJ1-2, the V gene TRBV5-1; 10 nucleotides agree with TRBD1. V shed 0 bases, J shed 4 bases, and the junction held 9 bases outside the gene matches. The germline CDR1 and CDR2 sequences are SGHRS and YFSETQ. There are 17 residues in the CDR3. CDR3 loop: CASSLGQGATSSYGYTF. As DNA, the CDR3 is TGCGCCAGCAGCTTGGGACAGGGGGCAACTTCGAGCTATGGCTACACCTTC.

This clonotype has more than one count but fewer than ten. The chain links TRBV4-3 to TRBJ1-4; D call uncertain. Trimming removed 0 bases at V and 4 bases at J, with 9 bases between. This CDR3 is 15 amino acids long. Germline CDR1 reads LGHNA; CDR2 reads YSLEER. The DNA for the CDR3 is TGCGCCAGCAGCCAAGATTGGTCCCGTAATGAAAAACTGTTTTTT. It translates to CASSQDWSRNEKLFF.

The rearrangement uses TRBV7-2 and TRBJ2-7, with D possibly being TRBD1 or TRBD2 (5 bases each). Germline V CDR1 and CDR2: SGHTA, FQGNSA. This CDR3 region has 14 residues. V lost 4 bases and J lost 4, with 14 bases in between. CDR3 coding DNA: TGTGCCAGCAGCTCCCCGGGACGGGGATACGAGCAGTACTTC. Translated, it gives CASSSPGRGYEQYF.

The CDR3 region has the DNA TGTGCCAGCGCCGCCAATCTGGACAGGAGAGTAGGGTATGGCTACACCTTC. It yields the protein CASAANLDRRVGYGYTF. The rearrangement uses TRBV28 and TRBJ1-2, with 7 bases matching TRBD1. J lost 5 bases, V lost 8 bases, and 20 bases had no gene match. In germline, CDR1 is MDHEN, CDR2 SYDVKM. CDR3 length: 17 residues.

This clonotype came up many times. The CDR3, as DNA: TGTGCCAGCAGTTTAAGACTTACTGGAAACACCATATATTTT. The encoded protein is CASSLRLTGNTIYF. This sequence joins TRBV12-3 or TRBV12-4 and TRBJ1-3; unclear D gene. Trimming took off 2 bases at V and 2 bases at J, with 7 bases between the two ends. This CDR3 is built from 14 residues.

The chain couples TRBV24-1 to TRBJ2-1; no definite D call. The V gene lost 2 bases and the J gene lost 10 bases, with 11 bases spanning the gap. Germline assignment: CDR1 KGHDR and CDR2 SFDVKD. This CDR3 has 13 residues. The CDR3 loop is CATSDSGRSEQFF. The CDR3 DNA is TGTGCCACCAGTGATTCGGGCAGATCGGAGCAGTTCTTC.

This clonotype was recorded many times. The V and J genes are TRBV20-1 and TRBJ2-7; no clear D. The CDR3 loop spans 14 amino acids. V lost 3 bases to trimming and J lost 2 bases, with 14 bases between them. Germline assignment: CDR1 DFQATT and CDR2 SNEGSKA (reference sequence). The DNA for the CDR3 is TGCAGTGCTAGCGTCGGACGGAGCCCCTACGAGCAGTACTTC. Amino acid sequence: CSASVGRSPYEQYF.

Ten or more counts support this clonotype. The chain combines TRBV12-3 or TRBV12-4 with TRBJ1-1; 9 positions match TRBD1. V trimming: 3 bases; J trimming: 6 bases; junction bases outside the gene matches: 8. The CDR3 consists of 15 residues. The CDR3, as DNA: TGTGCCAGCAGTTTCCGGGACAGGGCTTGGGCTGAAGCTTTCTTT. The encoded protein is CASSFRDRAWAEAFF.

This clonotype came up a few times. The CDR3 bases are TGCAGTGCTACTGGGCTAGTCATGACTGAGCAGTTCTTC. This translates into CSATGLVMTEQFF. The rearrangement links TRBV20-1 to TRBJ2-1; D not certain. V lost 4 bases and J lost 9, with 16 bases in between. The CDR3 has 13 residues. Germline V lookup: CDR1 DFQATT, CDR2 SNEGSKA (reference sequence).

This clonotype was detected only a few times. V and J are TRBV4-2 and TRBJ1-1, with TRBD1 identical over 7 bases. Germline-derived CDR1 and CDR2 are LGHNA and YNFKEQ. The CDR3 is 14 amino acids. V shed 2 bases and J 4 bases; nucleotides not matched to a gene: 4. The CDR3 nucleotides are TGTGCCAGCAGCCAATTAACAGGGGTCACTGAAGCTTTCTTT. Translation: CASSQLTGVTEAFF.

This clonotype was observed a handful of times. CDR3 sequence reads: CATRYPGGTGYTF. CDR3 bases: TGTGCCACCCGATACCCTGGGGGAACGGGCTACACCTTC. This rearrangement joins TRBV10-3 to TRBJ1-2; a possible D gene is TRBD1 (5 bases). The V and J ends lost 10 bases and 8 bases respectively, with 20 bases between them. From germline, CDR1 is ENHRY and CDR2 SYGVKD. This CDR3 has 13 residues.

The rearrangement uses TRBV29-1 and TRBJ2-1; the D gene could be TRBD1 or TRBD2 (9 bases each). Trimming cost V 3 bases and J 1 base, with 25 bases left between them. CDR3 length equals 19 residues. CDR1 is SQVTM and CDR2 is ANQGSEA in the germline V gene. CDR3 amino acids: CSVEDRGSSGRRSYNEQFF. The CDR3 DNA is TGCAGCGTTGAGGACAGGGGAAGTAGCGGGAGAAGGTCCTACAATGAGCAGTTCTTC.

The chain couples TRBV7-2 to TRBJ1-1, with D possibly being TRBD1 (5 bases). CDR1 is SGHTA and CDR2 is FQGNSA in the germline V gene. The length of the CDR3 is 17 residues. The V and J ends lost 4 bases and 0 bases respectively, with 18 bases between them. This CDR3 reads CASSWVGGNYMNTEAFF. The CDR3 nucleotides are TGTGCCAGCAGCTGGGTGGGGGGGAATTACATGAACACTGAAGCTTTCTTT.

DNA of the CDR3: TGTGCCAGCAGCTTAGGGAACCGGGCCAAAAACATTCAGTACTTC. Translating gives CASSLGNRAKNIQYF. The chain couples TRBV7-4 to TRBJ2-4; D is unresolved. The CDR3 is 15 amino acids. Trimming pared 1 base from V and 1 base from J, leaving 8 bases between. Germline V CDR1 and CDR2: SGHVT, SQSDAQ.

The sample holds many counts of this clonotype. The chain has TRBV10-3 and TRBJ1-5, with D tentatively TRBD1 (6 bases). Germline CDR1 and CDR2: ENHRY and SYGVKD. The CDR3 sequence is 14 residues long. Trimming took off 5 bases at V and 1 base at J, with 9 bases between the two ends. For the CDR3, the DNA is TGTGCCATCAGTACGGACAGCAGCAATCAGCCCCAGCATTTT. Its translation: CAISTDSSNQPQHF.

At least ten counts were recorded for this clonotype. The chain uses TRBV20-1 and TRBJ2-5, with TRBD1 as a possible D gene (6 bases). Germline CDR1 and CDR2: DFQATT and SNEGSKA (reference sequence). Trimming pared 0 bases from V and 2 bases from J, leaving 19 bases between. The CDR3 loop spans 17 amino acids. This CDR3 reads CSARDLETGPRQETQYF. The CDR3 DNA reads as TGCAGTGCTAGAGATCTCGAGACAGGCCCTAGACAAGAGACCCAGTACTTC.